These 16 T cell receptor beta chains came from one sample sequenced in a study of shared clonotypes between healthy human individuals. Profiling relied on immunoSEQ multiplex PCR, and the TCRdb table lists in-frame clones only, not all of them. The table records roughly 1.4 million clones, roughly 98.5% of them present only once. The sample taken for sequencing was naive CD4+ T cells sorted from blood. Noted subset: CD45RA+ positively selected. The source of these receptors is a young man in good health.

The chain links TRBV10-2 to TRBJ2-7; D is perhaps TRBD1 (6 bases). The germline V gene has CDR1 WSHSY and CDR2 SAAADI. Trimming cost V 3 bases and J 6 bases, with 6 bases left between them. The CDR3 loop spans 11 amino acids. CDR3 bases: TGCGCCAGCAGTGAAGGGGGCGAGCAGTACTTC. It codes for CASSEGGEQYF.

For this clone: The sample holds other DNA sequences that translate to the same CDR3. V is TRBV11-2 and J is TRBJ1-1; D gene uncertain. The CDR3 consists of 13 residues. The germline V and J ends were trimmed by 0 bases and 5 bases, with 7 bases remaining between them. Germline loops: CDR1 SGHAT, CDR2 FQNNGV. The CDR3 loop is CASSLDRATEAFF. The CDR3 region has the DNA TGTGCCAGCAGCTTAGACAGAGCTACTGAAGCTTTCTTT.

The chain employs TRBV4-2 and TRBJ2-7, with 8 bases matching TRBD2. After removal of 1 base from V and 4 bases from J, the junction contained 15 bases not matched to a gene. CDR3 length equals 18 residues. Germline V CDR1 and CDR2: LGHNA, YNFKEQ. This chain's CDR3 is CASSQGVRVGSGDYEQYF. The CDR3 nucleotides read TGTGCCAGCAGCCAAGGTGTTCGTGTGGGTAGCGGGGATTACGAGCAGTACTTC.

In regard to this clone: Other DNA sequences in this sample translate to the same CDR3. The rearrangement links TRBV18 to TRBJ2-2; no firm D call. This CDR3 has 14 residues. Germline V lookup: CDR1 KGHSH, CDR2 LQKENI. Trimming stripped 2 bases from V and 1 base from J, with 5 bases between. DNA for the CDR3: TGTGCCAGCTCACCATTACAGAACACCGGGGAGCTGTTTTTT. Translating it yields CASSPLQNTGELFF.

The chain recombines TRBV28 with TRBJ2-7; TRBD1 agrees at 7 bases. The CDR3 totals 22 residues. J gave up 3 bases and V 5 bases, and 31 bases lay outside the gene matches. Germline V CDR1 and CDR2: MDHEN, SYDVKM. Written as DNA, the CDR3 is TGTGCCAGCAGTGGCCCGGTACCTGCAGTTGGGGTACCGACAGGGTGGAACTACGAGCAGTACTTC. Its protein product is CASSGPVPAVGVPTGWNYEQYF.

This rearrangement joins TRBV5-4 to TRBJ2-2, with 8 positions matching TRBD1. V shed 2 bases, J shed 4 bases, and the junction held 7 bases outside the gene matches. Germline V gene data show CDR1 as SGHNT and CDR2 as YYREEE (reference sequence). This CDR3 is built from 16 residues. The CDR3 bases are TGTGCCAGCAGCTTTGGACAGGGCGGTGGCACCGGGGAGCTGTTTTTT. This translates into CASSFGQGGGTGELFF.

The rearrangement uses TRBV7-6 and TRBJ2-1, with TRBD2 matching 11 bases. The CDR3 covers 17 residues. With 4 bases clipped from V and 4 bases from J, the junction kept 9 bases outside the gene matches. Germline assignment: CDR1 SGHVS and CDR2 FNYEAQ. This CDR3 is CASSSLPGLAVYNEQFF. CDR3 in DNA: TGTGCCAGCAGCTCGCTACCGGGACTAGCGGTATACAATGAGCAGTTCTTC.

The V gene is TRBV7-9, the J gene TRBJ1-1, with 9 bases aligning to TRBD1. Germline loops: CDR1 SEHNR, CDR2 FQNEAQ (reference sequence). Losses at the gene ends were 5 bases for V and 11 bases for J; bases not matched to a gene: 12. This CDR3 is built from 14 residues. This CDR3 reads CASSPTGGPQGAFF. DNA of the CDR3: TGTGCCAGCAGCCCAACAGGGGGCCCCCAAGGGGCTTTCTTT.

This rearrangement joins TRBV5-1 to TRBJ2-7; 7 nucleotides align to TRBD2. Germline V lookup: CDR1 SGHRS, CDR2 YFSETQ. The CDR3 runs 16 residues. V shed 3 bases, J shed 2 bases, and the junction held 11 bases outside the gene matches. CDR3 coding DNA: TGCGCCAGCAGCTGGACGTTCCCCGGGACTACCTACGAGCAGTACTTC. Translation: CASSWTFPGTTYEQYF.

The chain has TRBV27 and TRBJ2-7, with 8 positions matching TRBD2. V dropped 7 bases and J dropped 3; count of bases not matched to a gene: 2. Germline CDR1 is MNHEY and CDR2 is SMNVEV (reference sequence). This CDR3 comprises 12 residues. The CDR3 is CASNGGGYEQYF. CDR3 sequence (DNA): TGTGCCAGCAACGGGGGGGGCTACGAGCAGTACTTC.

CDR3 sequence: CASSVGGSPLQYNEQFF. The CDR3 coding sequence is TGTGCCAGCAGCGTAGGAGGCAGCCCACTCCAATACAATGAGCAGTTCTTC. The V and J genes are TRBV9 and TRBJ2-1; D is unclear. V lost 0 bases, J lost 4 bases, and 17 bases lay in between. CDR3 size: 17 residues. Looked up from germline, CDR1 is SGDLS and CDR2 is YYNGEE.

The chain has TRBV5-4 and TRBJ2-1, with D perhaps TRBD2 (5 bases). This CDR3 comprises 15 residues. Deletions cut 0 bases from V and 7 bases from J, with 14 bases between. Per germline, CDR1 SGHNT and CDR2 YYREEE (reference sequence). CDR3 amino acids: CASSLGGSLGNEQFF. The CDR3 nucleotides read TGTGCCAGCAGCTTGGGAGGGAGTTTAGGGAATGAGCAGTTCTTC.

The chain has TRBV2 and TRBJ2-4; D tentatively reads TRBD1 or TRBD2 (5 bases each). Germline CDR1 and CDR2: SNHLY and FYNNEI. With 5 bases removed from V and 8 bases from J, the gap between germline ends came to 19 bases. The CDR3 totals 15 residues. The chain's CDR3 is CASSQIGTAIYIQYF. The CDR3 nucleotides are TGTGCCAGCAGTCAAATCGGGACGGCCATCTACATTCAGTACTTC. Using reference TRBV2 and TRBJ2-4 for the parts outside the CDR3, the full variable domain is EPEVTQTPSHQVTQMGQEVILRCVPISNHLYFYWYRQILGQKVEFLVSFYNNEISEKSEIFDDQFSVERPDGSNFTLKIRSTKLEDSAMYFCASSQIGTAIYIQYFGAGTRLSVL.

The chain is built from TRBV28 and TRBJ1-5; D unresolved. CDR1 and CDR2 (germline): MDHEN, SYDVKM. Trimming stripped 5 bases from V and 4 bases from J, with 15 bases between. CDR3 length: 15 residues. The CDR3 spells CASSTPGGGNQPQHF. CDR3 nucleotide sequence: TGTGCCAGCAGTACCCCCGGTGGCGGTAATCAGCCCCAGCATTTT.

V usage is TRBV7-9 and J usage is TRBJ1-2; D gene unclear. V lost 5 bases, J lost 2 bases, and 12 bases lay in between. There are 14 residues in the CDR3. CDR1 is SEHNR, CDR2 FQNEAQ, per germline (reference sequence). CDR3 residues: CASSLKGLNYGYTF. CDR3 sequence (DNA): TGTGCCAGCAGCCTAAAGGGCCTAAACTATGGCTACACCTTC. The full variable domain, rest sourced from reference TRBV7-9 and TRBJ1-2, is DTGVSQNPRHKITKRGQNVTFRCDPISEHNRLYWYRQTLGQGPEFLTYFQNEAQLEKSRLLSDRFSAERPKGSFSTLEIQRTEQGDSAMYLCASSLKGLNYGYTFGSGTRLTVV.

The chain joins TRBV5-1 to TRBJ2-2; 8 bases match TRBD1. The CDR3 has 18 residues. V dropped 2 bases and J dropped 2; count of bases not matched to a gene: 11. Germline V gene data show CDR1 as SGHRS and CDR2 as YFSETQ. The CDR3 nucleotides read TGCGCCAGCAGCTTTCAAGGGACAGGTAGCCGAAACACCGGGGAGCTGTTTTTT. Translating it yields CASSFQGTGSRNTGELFF.